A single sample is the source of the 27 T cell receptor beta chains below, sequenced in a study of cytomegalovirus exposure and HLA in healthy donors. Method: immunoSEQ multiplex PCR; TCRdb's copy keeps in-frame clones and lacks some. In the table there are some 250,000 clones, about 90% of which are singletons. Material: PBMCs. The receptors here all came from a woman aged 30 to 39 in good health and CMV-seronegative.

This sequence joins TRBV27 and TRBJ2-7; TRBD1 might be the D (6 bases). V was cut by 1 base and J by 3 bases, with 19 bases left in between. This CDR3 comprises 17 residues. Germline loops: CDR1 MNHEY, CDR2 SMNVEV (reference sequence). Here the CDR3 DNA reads TGTGCCAGCAGTTTATACCCCCAGGGGTTTGGGAACTACGAGCAGTACTTC. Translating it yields CASSLYPQGFGNYEQYF.

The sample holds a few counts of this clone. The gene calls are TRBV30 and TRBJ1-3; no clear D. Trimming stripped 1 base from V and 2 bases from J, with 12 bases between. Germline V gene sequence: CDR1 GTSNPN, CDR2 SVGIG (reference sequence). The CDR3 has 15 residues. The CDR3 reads CAWSADAKPGNTIYF. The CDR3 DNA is TGTGCCTGGAGTGCCGACGCGAAGCCTGGAAACACCATATATTTT. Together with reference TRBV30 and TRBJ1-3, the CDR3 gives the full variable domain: SQTIHQWPATLVQPVGSPLSLECTVEGTSNPNLYWYRQAAGRGLQLLFYSVGIGQISSEVPQNLSASRPQDRQFILSSKKLLLSDSGFYLCAWSADAKPGNTIYFGEGSWLTVV.

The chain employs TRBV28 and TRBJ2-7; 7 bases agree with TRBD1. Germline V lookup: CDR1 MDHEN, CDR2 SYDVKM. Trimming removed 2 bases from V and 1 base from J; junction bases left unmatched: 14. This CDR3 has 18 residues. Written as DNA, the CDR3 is TGTGCCAGCAGTTTACCCCTAACTTTAGGACAGGTATCCTACGAGCAGTACTTC. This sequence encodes CASSLPLTLGQVSYEQYF.

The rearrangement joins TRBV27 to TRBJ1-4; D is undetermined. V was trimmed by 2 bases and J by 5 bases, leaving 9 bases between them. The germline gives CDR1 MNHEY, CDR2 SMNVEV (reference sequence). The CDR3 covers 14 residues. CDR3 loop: CASSLSLQNEKLFF. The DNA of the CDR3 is TGTGCCAGCAGTTTAAGTCTTCAGAATGAAAAACTGTTTTTT.

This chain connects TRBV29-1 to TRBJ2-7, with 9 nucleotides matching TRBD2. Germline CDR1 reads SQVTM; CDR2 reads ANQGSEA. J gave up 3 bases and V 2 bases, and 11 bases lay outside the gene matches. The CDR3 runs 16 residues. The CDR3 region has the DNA TGCAGCGTTGAACTAGCGGGGAAATCAAGGGGCTACGAGCAGTACTTC. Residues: CSVELAGKSRGYEQYF.

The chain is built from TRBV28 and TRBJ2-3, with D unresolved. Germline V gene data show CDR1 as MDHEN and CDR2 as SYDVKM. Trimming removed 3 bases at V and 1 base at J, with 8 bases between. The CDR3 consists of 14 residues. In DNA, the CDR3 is TGTGCCAGCAGTTTGGGGTGGGGCACAGATACGCAGTATTTT. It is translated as CASSLGWGTDTQYF.

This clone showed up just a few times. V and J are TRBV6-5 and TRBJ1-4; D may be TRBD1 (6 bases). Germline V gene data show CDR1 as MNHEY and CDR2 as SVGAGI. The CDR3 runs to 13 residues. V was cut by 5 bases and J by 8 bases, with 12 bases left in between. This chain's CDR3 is CASSPDRREKLFF. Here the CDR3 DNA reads TGTGCCAGCAGTCCGGACAGACGGGAAAAACTGTTTTTT.

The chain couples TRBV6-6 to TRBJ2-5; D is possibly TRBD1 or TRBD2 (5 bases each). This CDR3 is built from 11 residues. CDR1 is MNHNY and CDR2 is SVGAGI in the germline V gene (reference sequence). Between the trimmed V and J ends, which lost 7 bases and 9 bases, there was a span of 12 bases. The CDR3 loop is CASNRDQPQYF. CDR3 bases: TGTGCCAGCAACCGGGACCAGCCCCAGTACTTC.

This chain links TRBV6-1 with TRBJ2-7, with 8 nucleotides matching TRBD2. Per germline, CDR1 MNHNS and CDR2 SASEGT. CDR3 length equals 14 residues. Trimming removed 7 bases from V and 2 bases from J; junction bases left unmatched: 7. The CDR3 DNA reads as TGTGCCAGCAAGGTTGGAGCGGGAGCCTACGAGCAGTACTTC. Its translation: CASKVGAGAYEQYF.

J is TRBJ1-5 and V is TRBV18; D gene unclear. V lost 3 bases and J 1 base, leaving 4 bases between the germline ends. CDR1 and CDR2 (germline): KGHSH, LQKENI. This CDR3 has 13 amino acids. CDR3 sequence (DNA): TGTGCCAGCTCACCGTCCAGCAATCAGCCCCAGCATTTT. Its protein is CASSPSSNQPQHF.

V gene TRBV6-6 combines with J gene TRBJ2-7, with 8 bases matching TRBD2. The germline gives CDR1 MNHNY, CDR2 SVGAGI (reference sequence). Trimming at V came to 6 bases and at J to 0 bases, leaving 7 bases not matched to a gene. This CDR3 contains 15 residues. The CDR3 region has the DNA TGTGCCAGCAGCTCATCCGGGACTAGCTCCTACGAGCAGTACTTC. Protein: CASSSSGTSSYEQYF.

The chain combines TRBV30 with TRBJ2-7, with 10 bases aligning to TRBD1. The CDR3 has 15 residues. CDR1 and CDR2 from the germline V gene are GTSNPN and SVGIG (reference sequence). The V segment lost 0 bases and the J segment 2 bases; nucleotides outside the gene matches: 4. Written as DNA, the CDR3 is TGTGCCTGGAGTGTCAGGACAGGGGGACCCTACGAGCAGTACTTC. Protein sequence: CAWSVRTGGPYEQYF. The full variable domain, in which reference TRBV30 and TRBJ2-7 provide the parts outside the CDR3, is SQTIHQWPATLVQPVGSPLSLECTVEGTSNPNLYWYRQAAGRGLQLLFYSVGIGQISSEVPQNLSASRPQDRQFILSSKKLLLSDSGFYLCAWSVRTGGPYEQYFGPGTRLTVT.

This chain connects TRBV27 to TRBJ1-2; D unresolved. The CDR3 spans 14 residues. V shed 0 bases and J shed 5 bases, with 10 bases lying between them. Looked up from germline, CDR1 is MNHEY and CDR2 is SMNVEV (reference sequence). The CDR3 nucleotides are TGTGCCAGCAGTTTATCGATAACGGGTTATGGCTACACCTTC. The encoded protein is CASSLSITGYGYTF.

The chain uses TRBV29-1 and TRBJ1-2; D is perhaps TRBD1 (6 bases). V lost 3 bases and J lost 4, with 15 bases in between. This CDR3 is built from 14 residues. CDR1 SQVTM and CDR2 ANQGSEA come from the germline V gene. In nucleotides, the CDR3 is TGCAGCGTTGAGGGCAGGGGAAAATCCTATGGCTACACCTTC. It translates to CSVEGRGKSYGYTF. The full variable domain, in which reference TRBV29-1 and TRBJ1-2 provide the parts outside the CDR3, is SAVISQKPSRDICQRGTSLTIQCQVDSQVTMMFWYRQQPGQSLTLIATANQGSEATYESGFVIDKFPISRPNLTFSTLTVSNMSPEDSSIYLCSVEGRGKSYGYTFGSGTRLTVV.

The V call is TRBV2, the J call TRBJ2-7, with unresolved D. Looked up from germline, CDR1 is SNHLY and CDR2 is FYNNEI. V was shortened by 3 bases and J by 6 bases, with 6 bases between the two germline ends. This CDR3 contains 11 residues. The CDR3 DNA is TGTGCCAGCAGTGATCTGGCCGAGCAGTACTTC. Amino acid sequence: CASSDLAEQYF.

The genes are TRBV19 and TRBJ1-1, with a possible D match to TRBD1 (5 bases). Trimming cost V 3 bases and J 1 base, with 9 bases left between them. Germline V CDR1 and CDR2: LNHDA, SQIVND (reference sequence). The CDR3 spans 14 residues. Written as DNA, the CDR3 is TGTGCCAGTAGTATGGACGGGACGAACACTGAAGCTTTCTTT. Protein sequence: CASSMDGTNTEAFF.

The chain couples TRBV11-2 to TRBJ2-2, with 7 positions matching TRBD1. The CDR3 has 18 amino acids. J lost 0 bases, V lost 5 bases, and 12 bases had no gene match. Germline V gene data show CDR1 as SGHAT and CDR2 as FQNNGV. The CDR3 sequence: CASSNQRTGNANTGELFF. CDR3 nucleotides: TGTGCCAGCAGCAACCAACGGACAGGAAATGCGAACACCGGGGAGCTGTTTTTT.

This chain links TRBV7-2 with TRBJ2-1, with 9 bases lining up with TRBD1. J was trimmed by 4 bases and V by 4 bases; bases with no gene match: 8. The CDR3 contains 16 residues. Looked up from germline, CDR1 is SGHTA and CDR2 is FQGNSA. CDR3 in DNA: TGTGCCAGCAGCTCCCCTGCGGGACAGGGATACAATGAGCAGTTCTTC. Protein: CASSSPAGQGYNEQFF.

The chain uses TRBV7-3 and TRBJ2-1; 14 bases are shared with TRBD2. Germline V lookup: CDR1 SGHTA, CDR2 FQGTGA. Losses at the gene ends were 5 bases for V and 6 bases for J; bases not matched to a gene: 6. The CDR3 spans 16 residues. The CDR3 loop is CASSKKGTSGSNEQFF. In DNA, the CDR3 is TGTGCCAGCAGCAAAAAAGGGACTAGCGGGAGCAATGAGCAGTTCTTC.

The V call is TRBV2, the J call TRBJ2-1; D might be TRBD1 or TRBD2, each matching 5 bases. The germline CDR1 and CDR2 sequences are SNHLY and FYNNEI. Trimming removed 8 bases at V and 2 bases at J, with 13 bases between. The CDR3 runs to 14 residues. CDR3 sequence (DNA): TGTGCCAGCCTCAGGGAGACCCCCTACAATGAGCAGTTCTTC. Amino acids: CASLRETPYNEQFF.

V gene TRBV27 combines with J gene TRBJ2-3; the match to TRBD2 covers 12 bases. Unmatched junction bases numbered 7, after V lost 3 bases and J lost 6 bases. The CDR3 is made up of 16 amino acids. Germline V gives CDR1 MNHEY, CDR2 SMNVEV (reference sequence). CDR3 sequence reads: CASSFGLAGGPDTQYF. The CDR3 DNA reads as TGTGCCAGCAGTTTTGGGCTAGCGGGAGGGCCCGATACGCAGTATTTT.

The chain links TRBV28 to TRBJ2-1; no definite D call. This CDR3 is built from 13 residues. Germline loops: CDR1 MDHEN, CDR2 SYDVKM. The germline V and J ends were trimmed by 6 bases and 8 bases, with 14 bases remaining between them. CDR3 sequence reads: CASRPGRLDEQFF. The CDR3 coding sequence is TGTGCCAGCAGACCCGGACGGCTCGATGAGCAGTTCTTC.

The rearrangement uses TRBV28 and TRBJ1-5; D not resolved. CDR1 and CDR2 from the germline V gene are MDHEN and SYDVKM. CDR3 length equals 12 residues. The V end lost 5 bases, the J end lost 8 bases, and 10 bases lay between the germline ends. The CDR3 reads CASSTPLEPQHF. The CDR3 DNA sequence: TGTGCCAGCAGTACACCCCTGGAGCCCCAGCATTTT.

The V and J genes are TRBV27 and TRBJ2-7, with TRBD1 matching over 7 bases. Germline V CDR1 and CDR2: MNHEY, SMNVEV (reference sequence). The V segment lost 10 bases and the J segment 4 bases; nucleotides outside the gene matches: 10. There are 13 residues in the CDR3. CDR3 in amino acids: CATSRGGAYEQYF. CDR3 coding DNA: TGTGCCACCTCCAGAGGGGGCGCTTACGAGCAGTACTTC.

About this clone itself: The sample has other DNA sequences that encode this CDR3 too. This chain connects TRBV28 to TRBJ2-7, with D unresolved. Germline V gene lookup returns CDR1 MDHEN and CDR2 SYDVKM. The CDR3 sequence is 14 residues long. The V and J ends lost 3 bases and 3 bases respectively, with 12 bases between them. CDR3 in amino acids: CASSFLGRDYEQYF. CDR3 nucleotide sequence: TGTGCCAGCAGTTTTCTGGGCAGAGACTACGAGCAGTACTTC.

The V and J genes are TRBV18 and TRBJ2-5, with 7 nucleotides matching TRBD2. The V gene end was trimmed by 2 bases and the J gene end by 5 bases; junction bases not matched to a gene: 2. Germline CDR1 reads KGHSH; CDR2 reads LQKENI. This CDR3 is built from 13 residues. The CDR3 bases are TGTGCCAGCTCACCAGGACTAGGCGAGACCCAGTACTTC. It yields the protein CASSPGLGETQYF.

CDR3 region: CASSLGQISPYEQYF. DNA for the CDR3: TGTGCCAGCAGCTTGGGACAGATCTCCCCGTACGAGCAGTACTTC. This rearrangement joins TRBV5-6 to TRBJ2-7; D is possibly TRBD1 (5 bases). Germline lookup yields CDR1 SGHDT and CDR2 YYEEEE. The V and J ends lost 0 bases and 4 bases respectively, with 14 bases between them. CDR3 length equals 15 residues.